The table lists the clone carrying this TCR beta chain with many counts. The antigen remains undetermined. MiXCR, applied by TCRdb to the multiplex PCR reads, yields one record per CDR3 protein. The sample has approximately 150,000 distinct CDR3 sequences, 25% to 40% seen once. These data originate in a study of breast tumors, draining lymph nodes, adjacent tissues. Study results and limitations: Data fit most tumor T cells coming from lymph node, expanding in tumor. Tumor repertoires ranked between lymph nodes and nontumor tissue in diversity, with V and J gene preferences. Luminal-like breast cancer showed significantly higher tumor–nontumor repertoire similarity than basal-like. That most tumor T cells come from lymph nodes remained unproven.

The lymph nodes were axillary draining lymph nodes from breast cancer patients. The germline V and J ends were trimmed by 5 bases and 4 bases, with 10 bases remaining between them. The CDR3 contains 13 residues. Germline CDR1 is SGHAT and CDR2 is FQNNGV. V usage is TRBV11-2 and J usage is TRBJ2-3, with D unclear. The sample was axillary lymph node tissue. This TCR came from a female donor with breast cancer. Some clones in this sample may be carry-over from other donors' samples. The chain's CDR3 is CASSPVISDTQYF. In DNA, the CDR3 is TGTGCCAGCAGCCCTGTAATCTCAGATACGCAGTATTTT.